The 31 T cell receptor beta chains presented below share a single source sample, sequenced in a study of response to subunit inactivated influenza vaccine. A single record per CDR3 protein comes from TCRdb applying MiXCR to the RT-PCR reads. This sample yields about 540,000 distinct CDR3 sequences, of which approximately 20% are seen a single time; 2.5% to 3% belongs to the top ten. The data were also submitted as part of a second study, on T cells expressing NK-cell markers. That paper notes: A 5'RACE template switching approach incorporating UMIs was used to make TCR beta cDNA.

The sample in question was CD4+ T cells sorted from PBMCs, obtained 12 days after vaccination. These receptors were collected from a man aged 45 to 65 who received an inactivated influenza vaccine.

This clonotype has only a few counts. This chain joins TRBV24-1 and TRBJ2-7; 7 bases map to TRBD1. The CDR3 is made up of 14 amino acids. J lost 5 bases, V lost 4 bases, and 7 bases had no gene match. Germline CDR1 is KGHDR and CDR2 is SFDVKD. CDR3 coding DNA: TGTGCCACCAGTGACGGGACAGTTCGTAACGAGCAGTACTTC. It encodes CATSDGTVRNEQYF.

The chain recombines TRBV6-1 with TRBJ1-3; D gene ambiguous. Trimming left V 6 bases short and J 3 bases short, with 15 bases between. The length of the CDR3 is 15 residues. Per germline, CDR1 MNHNS and CDR2 SASEGT. CDR3 in amino acids: CASSPTVAGGNTIYF. The CDR3 nucleotides are TGTGCCAGCAGCCCCACAGTGGCGGGTGGAAACACCATATATTTT.

This clonotype was counted ten times or more. The chain joins TRBV20-1 to TRBJ2-7; 7 nucleotides agree with TRBD1. Germline CDR1 DFQATT, CDR2 SNEGSKA (reference sequence). The J segment lost 2 bases and the V segment lost 3 bases, leaving 10 bases of the junction unmatched. This CDR3 comprises 15 residues. The CDR3 here is CSASSPTGIPYEQYF. The CDR3 DNA reads as TGCAGTGCTAGCTCCCCGACAGGGATCCCCTACGAGCAGTACTTC.

This clonotype was seen more than once but under ten times. V gene TRBV4-3 combines with J gene TRBJ2-7; tentatively, D is TRBD1 (6 bases). Per germline, CDR1 LGHNA and CDR2 YSLEER. V gave up 8 bases and J gave up 2 bases, with 13 bases separating them. CDR3 length: 13 amino acids. CDR3: CASPVDRAYEQYF. The CDR3 DNA reads TGCGCCAGCCCAGTGGACAGAGCCTACGAGCAGTACTTC.

This clonotype was found a few times. V is TRBV15 and J is TRBJ2-2; 7 bases agree with TRBD1. The CDR3 length is 15 residues. In germline, CDR1 is LNHNV, CDR2 YYDKDF (reference sequence). Germline trimming cut 0 bases from V and 3 bases from J; bases unmatched to any gene: 1. CDR3 protein: CATSRDRGYTGELFF. The DNA for the CDR3 is TGTGCCACCAGCAGAGACAGGGGGTACACCGGGGAGCTGTTTTTT.

V usage is TRBV19 and J usage is TRBJ1-4; D call uncertain. Per the germline V gene, CDR1 is LNHDA and CDR2 is SQIVND (reference sequence). Trimming shortened V by 8 bases and J by 8 bases, and 18 bases separated the two germline ends. CDR3 length: 14 amino acids. CDR3 DNA sequence: TGTGCCAGTTCCTCACTCACCTTGTGGGAAAAACTGTTTTTT. Amino acid sequence: CASSSLTLWEKLFF.

A few counts support this clonotype. The chain links TRBV27 to TRBJ1-5; D ambiguous. Trimming removed 3 bases from V and 1 base from J, with 7 bases in between. The CDR3 has 14 amino acids. Germline V gene lookup returns CDR1 MNHEY and CDR2 SMNVEV (reference sequence). The CDR3 DNA follows: TGTGCCAGCAGTTTCGGGCGCAGCAATCAGCCCCAGCATTTT. This encodes CASSFGRSNQPQHF.

The V and J genes are TRBV7-9 and TRBJ1-2, with TRBD1 identical over 7 bases. CDR3 length: 15 amino acids. V lost 2 bases to trimming and J lost 0 bases; unmatched junction nucleotides: 3. Germline CDR1 reads SEHNR; CDR2 reads FQNEAQ (reference sequence). The CDR3 DNA follows: TGTGCCAGCAGCTTAATTGGGACAGCTAACTATGGCTACACCTTC. It translates to CASSLIGTANYGYTF.

The chain employs TRBV7-2 and TRBJ2-1, with a tentative D call TRBD2 (6 bases). CDR1 is SGHTA, CDR2 FQGNSA, per germline. The germline V and J ends were trimmed by 5 bases and 9 bases, with 20 bases remaining between them. There are 15 residues in the CDR3. CDR3 in amino acids: CASSRSAGETGEQFF. CDR3 in DNA: TGTGCCAGCAGCCGATCAGCGGGCGAGACGGGTGAGCAGTTCTTC.

The chain carries TRBV10-3 and TRBJ1-2; unclear D gene. Germline loops: CDR1 ENHRY, CDR2 SYGVKD. The CDR3 extends over 14 amino acids. V was clipped by 0 bases and J by 3 bases, with 8 bases between them. For the CDR3, the DNA is TGTGCCATCAGTGAGTCTCGTAGGGACTATGGCTACACCTTC. Translation: CAISESRRDYGYTF.

In this sample, this clonotype turned up a few times. The J gene is TRBJ2-7, the V gene TRBV6-2 or TRBV6-3; the match to TRBD1 covers 7 bases. V lost 2 bases, J lost 4 bases, and 8 bases stayed unmatched. CDR3 length: 15 amino acids. The V gene's germline CDR1 is MNHEY and CDR2 SVGEGT. CDR3 region: CASSYTDRASYEQYF. As DNA, the CDR3 is TGTGCCAGCAGTTACACAGACAGGGCTTCGTACGAGCAGTACTTC.

The chain uses TRBV4-2 and TRBJ2-3; either TRBD1 or TRBD2 may supply D (5 bases each). V was trimmed by 1 base and J by 1 base, leaving 15 bases between them. The CDR3 is 17 residues long. Germline-derived CDR1 and CDR2 are LGHNA and YNFKEQ. The CDR3 sequence: CASSQGGFRGRTDTQYF. CDR3 nucleotides: TGTGCCAGCAGCCAAGGGGGGTTCCGGGGCCGCACAGATACGCAGTATTTT.

The chain uses TRBV29-1 and TRBJ2-1; the match to TRBD2 covers 8 bases. Germline trimming cut 6 bases from V and 0 bases from J; bases unmatched to any gene: 10. The V gene's germline CDR1 is SQVTM and CDR2 ANQGSEA. The CDR3 spans 16 residues. DNA for the CDR3: TGCAGCGTCGCCCCCCGGGGGGGGGCCTCCTACAATGAGCAGTTCTTC. It yields the protein CSVAPRGGASYNEQFF.

This rearrangement joins TRBV6-5 to TRBJ2-7; D may be TRBD1 (7 bases). With 2 bases removed from V and 3 bases from J, the gap between germline ends came to 14 bases. Germline CDR1 is MNHEY and CDR2 is SVGAGI. The CDR3 length is 15 residues. The CDR3: CASSYHPRGDYEQYF. The CDR3 DNA reads as TGTGCCAGCAGTTACCACCCCAGGGGGGACTACGAGCAGTACTTC.

V gene TRBV5-1 combines with J gene TRBJ2-1; no firm D call. V was cut by 7 bases and J by 4 bases, with 21 bases left in between. Germline V gives CDR1 SGHRS, CDR2 YFSETQ. The CDR3 is made up of 16 amino acids. DNA of the CDR3: TGCGCCAGCCAGGACGCCAAATACTCTGTTTACAATGAGCAGTTCTTC. Encoded protein: CASQDAKYSVYNEQFF.

This clonotype was recorded a few times. The V and J genes are TRBV20-1 and TRBJ1-6; weak D call: TRBD1 (5 bases). V lost 2 bases and J 7 bases, leaving 6 bases between the germline ends. CDR3 length: 12 residues. From germline, CDR1 is DFQATT and CDR2 SNEGSKA (reference sequence). CDR3 sequence reads: CSARSGNSPLHF. The CDR3 DNA sequence: TGCAGTGCTAGATCAGGGAATTCACCCCTCCACTTT.

The J gene is TRBJ2-7, the V gene TRBV18; D is uncertain. Germline loops: CDR1 KGHSH, CDR2 LQKENI. The CDR3 covers 13 residues. V lost 5 bases and J 6 bases, leaving 14 bases between the germline ends. CDR3 nucleotides: TGTGCCAGCTCAGCCGACCCAACGGGCGAGCAGTACTTC. Protein sequence: CASSADPTGEQYF.

This chain connects TRBV15 to TRBJ1-3, with D maybe TRBD1 (5 bases). Germline V gene lookup returns CDR1 LNHNV and CDR2 YYDKDF (reference sequence). This CDR3 is 15 amino acids long. V lost 3 bases to trimming and J lost 1 base, with 10 bases between them. CDR3 DNA sequence: TGTGCCACCAGCAGTGGGGCAGCTTCTGGAAACACCATATATTTT. The encoded protein is CATSSGAASGNTIYF.

The gene calls are TRBV20-1 and TRBJ2-2, with 8 bases matching TRBD2. CDR1 is DFQATT, CDR2 SNEGSKA, per germline (reference sequence). V was clipped by 5 bases and J by 4 bases; unmatched bases: 6. CDR3 size: 14 residues. The CDR3 reads CSAPGTRFTGELFF. The CDR3 nucleotides read TGCAGTGCTCCCGGGACTAGATTCACCGGGGAGCTGTTTTTT.

This chain connects TRBV20-1 to TRBJ2-3; weak D call: TRBD1 (5 bases). Trimming left V 0 bases short and J 6 bases short, with 22 bases between. This CDR3 region has 17 residues. Germline CDR1 is DFQATT and CDR2 is SNEGSKA (reference sequence). DNA of the CDR3: TGCAGTGCTAGAGATATCCAGGGCAAATTTTTCACGGATACGCAGTATTTT. The encoded protein is CSARDIQGKFFTDTQYF.

The chain combines TRBV30 with TRBJ2-2; D unclear. CDR1 and CDR2 from the germline V gene are GTSNPN and SVGIG (reference sequence). The V and J ends lost 2 bases and 3 bases respectively, with 13 bases between them. This CDR3 comprises 15 residues. CDR3: CAWSLGVDYTGELFF. The CDR3 DNA is TGTGCCTGGAGTTTAGGCGTCGACTACACCGGGGAGCTGTTTTTT.

This clonotype came up a few times. The CDR3 reads CSASVGQGRDTQYF. CDR3 in DNA: TGCAGTGCCTCCGTAGGACAGGGGAGAGATACGCAGTATTTT. The chain has TRBV20-1 and TRBJ2-3; 9 positions agree with TRBD1. Looked up from germline, CDR1 is DFQATT and CDR2 is SNEGSKA (reference sequence). With V trimmed by 6 bases and J by 5 bases, 9 bases remained unmatched. The CDR3 length is 14 residues.

This clonotype was seen only a few times. The rearrangement uses TRBV2 and TRBJ2-7; 7 bases map to TRBD1. This CDR3 is 13 amino acids long. With V trimmed by 10 bases and J by 3 bases, 9 bases remained unmatched. Germline CDR1 reads SNHLY; CDR2 reads FYNNEI. CDR3 loop: CATYSTGYYEQYF. The CDR3 region has the DNA TGTGCCACCTACTCGACAGGGTACTACGAGCAGTACTTC.

CDR3 sequence reads: CASSLALQTQYF. DNA for the CDR3: TGTGCCAGCAGCTTGGCCCTCCAGACCCAGTACTTC. The V gene is TRBV5-6, the J gene TRBJ2-5; D gene ambiguous. The germline gives CDR1 SGHDT, CDR2 YYEEEE. The CDR3 is 12 residues long. The ends were cut back, 0 bases at V and 6 bases at J, with 6 bases in the middle.

This clonotype was observed a handful of times. The V and J genes are TRBV5-6 and TRBJ2-7, with D possibly being TRBD1 (6 bases). Germline CDR1 and CDR2: SGHDT and YYEEEE. Trimming took 0 bases from V and 3 from J, leaving 10 bases between them. The CDR3 is 14 amino acids. This CDR3 is CASSLGARGYEQYF. In DNA form, the CDR3 reads TGTGCCAGCAGCTTGGGGGCCAGGGGCTACGAGCAGTACTTC.

The chain uses TRBV7-2 and TRBJ2-7; a weak D match, TRBD2 (6 bases). V dropped 2 bases and J dropped 6 bases, with 11 bases sitting between them. From germline, CDR1 is SGHTA and CDR2 FQGNSA. The CDR3 has 13 amino acids. This CDR3 is CASSLTLAIEQYF. CDR3 sequence (DNA): TGTGCCAGCAGCTTAACGCTAGCGATCGAGCAGTACTTC.

The chain employs TRBV27 and TRBJ2-2; 7 bases are shared with TRBD1. There are 14 residues in the CDR3. Trimming cost V 4 bases and J 7 bases; bases outside gene matches: 6. Germline V gene sequence: CDR1 MNHEY, CDR2 SMNVEV (reference sequence). Here the CDR3 reads CASSSRGLGGELFF. In DNA, the CDR3 is TGTGCCAGCAGTTCAAGGGGGCTAGGCGGGGAGCTGTTTTTT.

The gene calls are TRBV12-3 or TRBV12-4 and TRBJ1-5; D is unresolved. Trimming left V 7 bases short and J 7 bases short, with 11 bases between. The CDR3 has 12 residues. CDR3 coding DNA: TGTGCCAGCAAGAACGGTTTCCAGCCCCAGCATTTT. This sequence encodes CASKNGFQPQHF.

This clonotype was picked up a small number of times. V is TRBV5-1 and J is TRBJ2-7; 9 bases fit TRBD1. The length of the CDR3 is 13 residues. Germline lookup yields CDR1 SGHRS and CDR2 YFSETQ. V lost 4 bases to trimming and J lost 6 bases; unmatched junction nucleotides: 5. The CDR3 reads CASSIGTGLEQYF. The DNA of the CDR3 is TGCGCCAGCAGCATCGGGACAGGGCTCGAGCAGTACTTC.

This clonotype was observed a few times. The rearrangement uses TRBV7-2 and TRBJ1-5, with no clear D. CDR1 is SGHTA, CDR2 FQGNSA, per germline. The V and J ends lost 4 bases and 3 bases respectively, with 13 bases between them. The CDR3 sequence is 15 residues long. The CDR3 bases are TGTGCCAGCAGCTCGTCCCCGGGAACCAATCAGCCCCAGCATTTT. Translation gives CASSSSPGTNQPQHF.

Remarks on this clonotype: An end of the junction does not agree with germline; a read error may underlie this. The V and J genes are TRBV24-1 and TRBJ2-1; no firm D call. The germline gives CDR1 KGHDR, CDR2 SFDVKD. This CDR3 region has 12 residues. This chain's CDR3 is CTTSDSGYEQFF. The DNA for the CDR3 is TGTACCACCAGTGATTCGGGTTATGAGCAGTTCTTC.